The 12 T cell receptor beta chains presented below share a single source sample, sequenced in a study of lymphopenia after photon versus proton radiotherapy. Sequenced by immunoSEQ multiplex PCR; TCRdb stores in-frame clones only, minus some. Among about 12,000 clones listed, about 89% were seen once. The sample in question was peripheral blood, obtained from a patient treated with proton-based radiotherapy. The receptors here all came from a man between 60 and 75 years old with pancreatic cancer.

The V gene is TRBV5-1, the J gene TRBJ1-2; D possibly corresponds to TRBD1 (5 bases). Germline V CDR1 and CDR2: SGHRS, YFSETQ. The CDR3 has 15 amino acids. V was cut by 4 bases and J by 3 bases, with 16 bases left in between. CDR3: CASSGADGGYYGYTF. The CDR3 region has the DNA TGCGCCAGCAGCGGGGCAGACGGCGGCTACTATGGCTACACCTTC.

The chain is built from TRBV11-3 and TRBJ2-1, with D perhaps TRBD2 (5 bases). This CDR3 comprises 14 residues. V gave up 1 base and J gave up 10 bases, with 14 bases separating them. CDR1 SGHNT and CDR2 YENEEA come from the germline V gene. The chain's CDR3 is CASSLVGPTGEQFF. The CDR3 DNA sequence: TGTGCCAGCAGCTTAGTTGGACCAACGGGGGAGCAGTTCTTC.

CDR3 bases: TGTGCCAGCTCATCCCAAGGATACGAGCAGTACTTC. Translating gives CASSSQGYEQYF. The J gene is TRBJ2-7, the V gene TRBV18; no reliable D call. There are 12 residues in the CDR3. CDR1 and CDR2 from the germline V gene are KGHSH and LQKENI. V was trimmed by 5 bases and J by 4 bases, leaving 9 bases between them.

The chain carries TRBV4-2 and TRBJ2-1; D unclear. The germline CDR1 and CDR2 sequences are LGHNA and YNFKEQ. The CDR3 loop spans 17 amino acids. The ends were cut back, 0 bases at V and 0 bases at J, with 12 bases in the middle. The CDR3 protein is CASSQEVAVDSYNEQFF. The CDR3 bases are TGTGCCAGCAGCCAAGAGGTGGCGGTTGACTCCTACAATGAGCAGTTCTTC.

The chain couples TRBV2 to TRBJ1-1; D is unresolved. The CDR3 consists of 13 residues. V gave up 2 bases and J gave up 1 base, with 5 bases separating them. Germline-derived CDR1 and CDR2 are SNHLY and FYNNEI. The DNA of the CDR3 is TGTGCCAGCAGTGAATGGGAGAACACTGAAGCTTTCTTT. Its translation: CASSEWENTEAFF. Full variable domain (rest looked up from reference TRBV2 and TRBJ1-1): EPEVTQTPSHQVTQMGQEVILRCVPISNHLYFYWYRQILGQKVEFLVSFYNNEISEKSEIFDDQFSVERPDGSNFTLKIRSTKLEDSAMYFCASSEWENTEAFFGQGTRLTVV.

For the CDR3, the DNA is TGTGCCAGTAGTAGCTCCAGCTCCTACAATGAGCAGTTCTTC. Translated, it gives CASSSSSSYNEQFF. The gene calls are TRBV19 and TRBJ2-1; D call uncertain. There are 14 residues in the CDR3. V lost 4 bases, J lost 0 bases, and 7 bases lay in between. From germline, CDR1 is LNHDA and CDR2 SQIVND (reference sequence).

This sequence joins TRBV6-5 and TRBJ1-3, with 7 bases aligning to TRBD1. The germline gives CDR1 MNHEY, CDR2 SVGAGI. This CDR3 comprises 14 residues. Trimming at V came to 6 bases and at J to 1 base, leaving 3 bases not matched to a gene. As DNA, the CDR3 is TGTGCCAGCAGCAGGGGGAGATCTGGAAACACCATATATTTT. Its protein is CASSRGRSGNTIYF.

The chain uses TRBV4-3 and TRBJ2-1; 7 nucleotides agree with TRBD2. This CDR3 is 15 amino acids long. J lost 0 bases, V lost 3 bases, and 2 bases had no gene match. CDR1 is LGHNA, CDR2 YSLEER, per germline. This CDR3 reads CASSQRTSSYNEQFF. The CDR3 nucleotides read TGCGCCAGCAGCCAGAGGACTAGCTCCTACAATGAGCAGTTCTTC.

The chain joins TRBV20-1 to TRBJ2-5; possibly TRBD2 for D (5 bases). The CDR3 totals 11 residues. The V gene's germline CDR1 is DFQATT and CDR2 SNEGSKA (reference sequence). CDR3 in DNA: TGCAGCGGACTCCACCAAGAGACCCAGTACTTC. Encoded protein: CSGLHQETQYF.

This sequence joins TRBV2 and TRBJ2-2; D is ambiguous. CDR1 and CDR2 (germline): SNHLY, FYNNEI. V was trimmed by 2 bases and J by 6 bases, leaving 16 bases between them. The length of the CDR3 is 16 residues. The CDR3 DNA reads TGTGCCAGCAGTGAAAAGGGTAGAAAGGGTCCCGGGGAGCTGTTTTTT. Translated, it gives CASSEKGRKGPGELFF.

The genes are TRBV7-9 and TRBJ2-1; 12 positions agree with TRBD1. Germline V gives CDR1 SEHNR, CDR2 FQNEAQ (reference sequence). CDR3 length: 16 amino acids. The junction had 6 bases not matched to a gene; V was cut back by 1 base and J by 8 bases. In nucleotides, the CDR3 is TGTGCCAGCAGCTTAGACGGGACAGGGGGCAGGGATGAGCAGTTCTTC. Translated, it gives CASSLDGTGGRDEQFF.

V and J are TRBV28 and TRBJ1-2, with 7 nucleotides matching TRBD1. Germline CDR1 reads MDHEN; CDR2 reads SYDVKM. V gave up 3 bases and J gave up 7 bases; unmatched junction bases: 17. This CDR3 has 17 amino acids. Written as DNA, the CDR3 is TGTGCCAGCAGTTTCGCGATAGGGGGCGCGTGGGAAGGTGGCTACACCTTC. It yields the protein CASSFAIGGAWEGGYTF.